This TCR beta chain is from a study of T cells after somatic rescue of genetic block. Assay used: immunoSEQ multiplex PCR; TCRdb lists only in-frame clones, some missing. This sample has 80,000 to 100,000 clones, with 90% found just once. The CDR3 runs 16 residues. The V end was cut by 5 bases, the J end by 8 bases, with 23 bases between. The germline CDR1 and CDR2 sequences are MNHEY and SMNVEV (reference sequence). The chain combines TRBV27 with TRBJ2-3, with a weak D call TRBD2 (7 bases). The sequence came from a woman aged 18 to 35. Material: peripheral blood mononuclear cells (PBMCs). The CDR3 spells CASSAGAGRMTGTQYF. The CDR3 nucleotides read TGTGCCAGCAGTGCGGGGGCGGGACGAATGACGGGTACGCAGTATTTT.